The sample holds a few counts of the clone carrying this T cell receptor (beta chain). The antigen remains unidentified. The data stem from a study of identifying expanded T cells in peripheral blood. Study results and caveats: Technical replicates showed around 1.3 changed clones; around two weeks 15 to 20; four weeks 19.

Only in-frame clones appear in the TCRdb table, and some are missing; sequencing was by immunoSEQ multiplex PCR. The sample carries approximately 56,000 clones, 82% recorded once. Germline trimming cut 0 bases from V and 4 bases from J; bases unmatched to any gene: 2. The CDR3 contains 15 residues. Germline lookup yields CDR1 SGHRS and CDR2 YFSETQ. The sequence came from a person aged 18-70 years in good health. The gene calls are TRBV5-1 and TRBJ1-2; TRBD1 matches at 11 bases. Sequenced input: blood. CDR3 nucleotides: TGCGCCAGCAGCTTGGGGACAGGGGGCGCCTATGGCTACACCTTC. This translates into CASSLGTGGAYGYTF.